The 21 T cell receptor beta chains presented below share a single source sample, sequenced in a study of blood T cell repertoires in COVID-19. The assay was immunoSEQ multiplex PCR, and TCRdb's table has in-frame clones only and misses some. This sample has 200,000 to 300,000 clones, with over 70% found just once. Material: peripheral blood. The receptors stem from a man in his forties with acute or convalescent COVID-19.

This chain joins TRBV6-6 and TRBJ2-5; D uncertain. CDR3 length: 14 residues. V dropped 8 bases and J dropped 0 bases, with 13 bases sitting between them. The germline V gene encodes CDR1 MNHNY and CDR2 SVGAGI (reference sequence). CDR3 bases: TGTGCCAGCGTTCCTTCCCCTGACCAAGAGACCCAGTACTTC. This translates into CASVPSPDQETQYF.

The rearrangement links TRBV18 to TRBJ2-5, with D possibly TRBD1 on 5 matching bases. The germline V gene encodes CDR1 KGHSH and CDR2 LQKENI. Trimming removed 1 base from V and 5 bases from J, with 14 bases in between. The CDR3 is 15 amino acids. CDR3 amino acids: CASSPRQGQRETQYF. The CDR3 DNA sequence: TGTGCCAGCTCACCACGGCAGGGTCAGAGGGAGACCCAGTACTTC. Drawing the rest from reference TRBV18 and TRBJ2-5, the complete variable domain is NAGVMQNPRHLVRRRGQEARLRCSPMKGHSHVYWYRQLPEEGLKFMVYLQKENIIDESGMPKERFSAEFPKEGPSILRIQQVVRGDSAAYFCASSPRQGQRETQYFGPGTRLLVL.

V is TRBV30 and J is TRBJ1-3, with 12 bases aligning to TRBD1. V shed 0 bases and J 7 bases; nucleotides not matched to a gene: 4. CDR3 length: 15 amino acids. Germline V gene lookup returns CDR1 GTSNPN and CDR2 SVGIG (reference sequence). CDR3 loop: CAWSVEGQGANTIYF. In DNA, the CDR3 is TGTGCCTGGAGTGTCGAGGGACAGGGGGCCAACACCATATATTTT.

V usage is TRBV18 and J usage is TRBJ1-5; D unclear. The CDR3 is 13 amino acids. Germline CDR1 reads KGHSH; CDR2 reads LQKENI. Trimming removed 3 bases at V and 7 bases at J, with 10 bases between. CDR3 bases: TGTGCCAGCTCACCGGCGGGCAGCCAGCCCCAGCATTTT. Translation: CASSPAGSQPQHF.

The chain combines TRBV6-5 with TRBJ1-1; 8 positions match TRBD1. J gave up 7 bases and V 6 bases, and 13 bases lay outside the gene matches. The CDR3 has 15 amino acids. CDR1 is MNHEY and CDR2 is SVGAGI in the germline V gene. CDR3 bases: TGTGCCAGCAGGGTCAGGGGGCAGATTGGGAGTGAAGCTTTCTTT. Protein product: CASRVRGQIGSEAFF.

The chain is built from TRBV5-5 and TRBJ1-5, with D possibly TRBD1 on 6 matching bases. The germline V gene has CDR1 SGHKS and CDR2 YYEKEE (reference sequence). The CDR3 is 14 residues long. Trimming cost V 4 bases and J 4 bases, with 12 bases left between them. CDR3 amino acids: CASSPGQLNQPQHF. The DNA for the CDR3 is TGTGCCAGCAGCCCTGGACAGTTAAATCAGCCCCAGCATTTT.

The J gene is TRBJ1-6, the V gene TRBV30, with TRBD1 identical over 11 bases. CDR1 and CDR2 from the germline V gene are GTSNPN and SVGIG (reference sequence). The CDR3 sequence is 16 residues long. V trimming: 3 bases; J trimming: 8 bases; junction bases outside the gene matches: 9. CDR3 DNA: TGTGCCTGGAGCAGTCCGGGACAGGGGGGCGATTCACCCCTCCACTTT. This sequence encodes CAWSSPGQGGDSPLHF.

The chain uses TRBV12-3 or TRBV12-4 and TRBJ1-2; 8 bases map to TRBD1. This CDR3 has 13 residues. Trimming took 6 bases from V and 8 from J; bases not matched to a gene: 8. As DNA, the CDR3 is TGTGCCAGCAGGGAACAGGGGGAAGGGGGCTACACCTTC. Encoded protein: CASREQGEGGYTF.

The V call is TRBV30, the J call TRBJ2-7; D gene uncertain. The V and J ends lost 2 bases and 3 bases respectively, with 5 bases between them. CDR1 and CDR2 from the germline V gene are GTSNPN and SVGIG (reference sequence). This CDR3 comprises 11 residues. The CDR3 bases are TGTGCCTGGAGTCTAAACTACGAGCAGTACTTC. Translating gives CAWSLNYEQYF.

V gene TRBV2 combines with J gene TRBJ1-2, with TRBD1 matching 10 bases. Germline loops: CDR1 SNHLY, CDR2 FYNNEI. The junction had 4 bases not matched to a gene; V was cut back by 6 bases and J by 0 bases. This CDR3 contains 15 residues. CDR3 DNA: TGTGCCAGCAGACCGACAGGGGGCACTAACTATGGCTACACCTTC. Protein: CASRPTGGTNYGYTF.

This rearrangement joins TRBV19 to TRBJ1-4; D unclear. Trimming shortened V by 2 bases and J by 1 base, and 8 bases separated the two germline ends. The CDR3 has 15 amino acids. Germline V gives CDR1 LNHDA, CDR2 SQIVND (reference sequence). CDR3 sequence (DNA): TGTGCCAGTAGTATAAGAGGGCAAACTAATGAAAAACTGTTTTTT. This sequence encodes CASSIRGQTNEKLFF.

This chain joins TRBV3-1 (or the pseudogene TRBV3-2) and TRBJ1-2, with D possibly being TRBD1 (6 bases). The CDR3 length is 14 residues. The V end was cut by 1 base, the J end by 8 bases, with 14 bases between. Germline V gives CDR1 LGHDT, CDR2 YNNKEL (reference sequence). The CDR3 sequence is CASSQAGRGSGYTF. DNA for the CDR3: TGTGCCAGCAGCCAAGCGGGGAGGGGGAGCGGCTACACCTTC.

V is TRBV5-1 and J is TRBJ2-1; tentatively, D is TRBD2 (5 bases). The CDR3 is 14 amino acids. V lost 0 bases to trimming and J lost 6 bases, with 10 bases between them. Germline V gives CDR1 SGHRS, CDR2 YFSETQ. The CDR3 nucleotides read TGCGCCAGCAGCTTGGGTCTTCGGGGCAATGAGCAGTTCTTC. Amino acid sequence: CASSLGLRGNEQFF.

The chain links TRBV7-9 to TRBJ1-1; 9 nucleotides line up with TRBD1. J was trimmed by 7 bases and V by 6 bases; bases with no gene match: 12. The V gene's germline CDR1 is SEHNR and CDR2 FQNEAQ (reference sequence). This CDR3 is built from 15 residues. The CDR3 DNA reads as TGTGCCAGCAGTGGCGGGCACAGGGGGCATGGTGAAGCTTTCTTT. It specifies CASSGGHRGHGEAFF.

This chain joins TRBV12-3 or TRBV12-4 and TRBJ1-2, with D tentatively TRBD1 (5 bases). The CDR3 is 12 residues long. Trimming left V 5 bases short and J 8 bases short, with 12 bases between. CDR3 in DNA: TGTGCCAGCAGTACAGGCCGGGGGGGCTACACCTTC. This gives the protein CASSTGRGGYTF.

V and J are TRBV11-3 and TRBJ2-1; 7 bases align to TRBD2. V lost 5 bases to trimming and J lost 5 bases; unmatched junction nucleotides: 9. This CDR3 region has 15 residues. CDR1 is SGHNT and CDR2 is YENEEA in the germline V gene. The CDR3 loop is CASSPGLVPDNEQFF. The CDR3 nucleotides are TGTGCCAGCAGCCCTGGACTAGTCCCAGACAATGAGCAGTTCTTC.

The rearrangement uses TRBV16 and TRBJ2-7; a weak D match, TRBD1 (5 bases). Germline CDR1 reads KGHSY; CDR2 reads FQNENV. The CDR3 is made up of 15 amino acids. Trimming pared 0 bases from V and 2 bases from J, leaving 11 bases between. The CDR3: CASSQSRQGTYEQYF. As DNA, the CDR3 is TGTGCCAGCAGCCAATCTCGCCAGGGAACCTACGAGCAGTACTTC.

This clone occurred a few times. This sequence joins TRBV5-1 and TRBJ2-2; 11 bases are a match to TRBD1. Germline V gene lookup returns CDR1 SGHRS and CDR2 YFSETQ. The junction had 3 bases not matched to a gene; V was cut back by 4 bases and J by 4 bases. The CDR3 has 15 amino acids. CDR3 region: CASSPGQGVTGELFF. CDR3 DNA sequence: TGCGCCAGCAGCCCGGGACAGGGGGTCACCGGGGAGCTGTTTTTT.

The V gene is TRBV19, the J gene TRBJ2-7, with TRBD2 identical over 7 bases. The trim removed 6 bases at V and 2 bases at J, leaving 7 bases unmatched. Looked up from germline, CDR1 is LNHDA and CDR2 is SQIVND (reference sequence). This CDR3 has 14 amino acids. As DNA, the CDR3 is TGTGCCAGTAGCGGGGGACTACCACCCTACGAGCAGTACTTC. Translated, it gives CASSGGLPPYEQYF. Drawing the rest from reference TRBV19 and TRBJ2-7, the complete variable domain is DGGITQSPKYLFRKEGQNVTLSCEQNLNHDAMYWYRQDPGQGLRLIYYSQIVNDFQKGDIAEGYSVSREKKESFPLTVTSAQKNPTAFYLCASSGGLPPYEQYFGPGTRLTVT.

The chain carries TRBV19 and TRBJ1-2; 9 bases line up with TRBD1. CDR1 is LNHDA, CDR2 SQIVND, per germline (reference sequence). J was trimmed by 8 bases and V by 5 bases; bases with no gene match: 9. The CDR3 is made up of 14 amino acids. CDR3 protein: CASSPRGTGSGYTF. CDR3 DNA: TGTGCCAGTAGTCCCCGGGGGACAGGGTCCGGCTACACCTTC.

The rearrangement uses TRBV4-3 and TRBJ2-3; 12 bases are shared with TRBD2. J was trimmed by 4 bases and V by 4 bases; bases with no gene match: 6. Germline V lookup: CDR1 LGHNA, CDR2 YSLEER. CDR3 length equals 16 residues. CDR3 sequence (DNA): TGCGCCAGCAGCCCGGGACTAGCGGGTCTACCAGATACGCAGTATTTT. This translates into CASSPGLAGLPDTQYF.